This TCR beta chain comes out of a study of blood T cell repertoires in COVID-19. The germline V gene has CDR1 SEHNR and CDR2 FQNEAQ (reference sequence). CDR3 size: 14 residues. V was pared by 6 bases and J by 1 base, with 12 bases between. Clones were sequenced by immunoSEQ multiplex PCR, and TCRdb holds only the in-frame ones, with some missing. Of roughly 80,000 clones listed, 65% to 85% are singletons. The sequencing input was peripheral blood. This clonotype originated in a man between 65 and 79 years old with active or convalescent COVID-19. The chain employs TRBV7-9 and TRBJ2-5; a weak D match, TRBD2 (6 bases). CDR3 nucleotide sequence: TGTGCCAGCAGACGAGGGACTGGCCAAGAGACCCAGTACTTC. Amino acid sequence: CASRRGTGQETQYF.